The T cell receptor (beta chain) under discussion was sequenced for a study of blood T cell repertoires in COVID-19. Study-wide context: Collection of acute and convalescent COVID-19 samples took place in the United States, Italy and Spain. T cells, B-cell-depleted T cells, or PBMCs provided the cDNA or gDNA that served as material.

Profiling relied on immunoSEQ multiplex PCR, and the TCRdb table lists in-frame clones only, not all of them. The sample gives about 160,000 clones, under 90% of which show up once; roughly 3.4% is in the top ten. This CDR3 has 12 amino acids. Trimming removed 2 bases at V and 5 bases at J, with 6 bases between. Per germline, CDR1 SEHNR and CDR2 FQNEAQ (reference sequence). Donors were grouped by their self-reported clinical history. Cohort 3 donors counted as recovered after two negative PCRs, clearance, or resolved symptoms. The sequence derives from a woman aged 55-70 years who had recovered from COVID-19. The sample taken for sequencing was PBMCs or T cells enriched from blood (not recorded which). This rearrangement joins TRBV7-9 to TRBJ2-5; D ambiguous. The CDR3, as DNA: TGTGCCAGCAGCTTACTATTGGAGACCCAGTACTTC. Encoded protein: CASSLLLETQYF.